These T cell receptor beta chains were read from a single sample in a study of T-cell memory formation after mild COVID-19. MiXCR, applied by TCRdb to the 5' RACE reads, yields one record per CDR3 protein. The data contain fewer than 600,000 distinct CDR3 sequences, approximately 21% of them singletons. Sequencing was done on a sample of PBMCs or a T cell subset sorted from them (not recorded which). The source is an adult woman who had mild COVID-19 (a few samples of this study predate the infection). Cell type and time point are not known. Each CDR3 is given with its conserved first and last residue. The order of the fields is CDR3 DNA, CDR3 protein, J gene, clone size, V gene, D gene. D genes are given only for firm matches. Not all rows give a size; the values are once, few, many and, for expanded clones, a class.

cdr3_nt: TGTGCCAGCAGTGCCACTAGCGGGGGGCCAGGAGGTACGCAGTATTTT
cdr3_aa: CASSATSGGPGGTQYF
j_call: TRBJ2-3
clone_size: few
v_call: TRBV12-3/TRBV12-4
d_call: TRBD2

cdr3_nt: TGTGCCAGCAGCTTATCTCCAGGGGTTGGGGAGACCCAGTACTTC
cdr3_aa: CASSLSPGVGETQYF
j_call: TRBJ2-5
clone_size: NA
v_call: TRBV7-3
d_call: NA

cdr3_nt: TGTGCCAGTAGTATAGACCCGGCAGGGGCGGGGATCTCACCCCTCCACTTT
cdr3_aa: CASSIDPAGAGISPLHF
j_call: TRBJ1-6
clone_size: few
v_call: TRBV19
d_call: NA

cdr3_nt: TGTGCCAGCCGGGACAACAATCAGCCCCAGCATTTT
cdr3_aa: CASRDNNQPQHF
j_call: TRBJ1-5
clone_size: NA
v_call: TRBV19
d_call: NA

cdr3_nt: TGTGCCACCAGTGAGACAGGAAGAGGAAACACCATATATTTT
cdr3_aa: CATSETGRGNTIYF
j_call: TRBJ1-3
clone_size: NA
v_call: TRBV24-1
d_call: NA

cdr3_nt: TGTGCCACCAGTCCGGGGGGCGCTTGGACAGATACGCAGTATTTT
cdr3_aa: CATSPGGAWTDTQYF
j_call: TRBJ2-3
clone_size: NA
v_call: TRBV24-1
d_call: NA

cdr3_nt: TGTGCCTGGGCCCAAGGACAGGTCAGCTCCTACGAGCAGTACTTC
cdr3_aa: CAWAQGQVSSYEQYF
j_call: TRBJ2-7
clone_size: NA
v_call: TRBV30
d_call: TRBD1

cdr3_nt: TGTGCCAGCAGCGGGGGTAGCACTCCCTACAATGAGCAGTTCTTC
cdr3_aa: CASSGGSTPYNEQFF
j_call: TRBJ2-1
clone_size: NA
v_call: TRBV9
d_call: NA

cdr3_nt: TGTGCCAGCAGCTCCGATGGTGGGACGCAGTATTTT
cdr3_aa: CASSSDGGTQYF
j_call: TRBJ2-3
clone_size: many
v_call: TRBV11-2
d_call: NA

cdr3_nt: TGTGCCAGCAGTTCAACTTCTAGCGGGGGGCTATACAATGAGCAGTTCTTC
cdr3_aa: CASSSTSSGGLYNEQFF
j_call: TRBJ2-1
clone_size: NA
v_call: TRBV7-9
d_call: TRBD2

cdr3_nt: TGCAGCGCCGTTCTGGGCAGCAGGGGCAATGAGCAGTTCTTC
cdr3_aa: CSAVLGSRGNEQFF
j_call: TRBJ2-1
clone_size: few
v_call: TRBV29-1
d_call: NA

cdr3_nt: TGTGCCACCAGCAGATCCTCCTCCGATATAGGCCGGATATCCTACGAGCAGTACTTC
cdr3_aa: CATSRSSSDIGRISYEQYF
j_call: TRBJ2-7
clone_size: NA
v_call: TRBV15
d_call: NA

cdr3_nt: TGTGCCAGCAGCCCCCCCCGGGTAACGGAAGAGACCCAGTACTTC
cdr3_aa: CASSPPRVTEETQYF
j_call: TRBJ2-5
clone_size: NA
v_call: TRBV11-2
d_call: NA

cdr3_nt: TGTGCCAGTAGTCCCCGACTAGCGGGGGGGGTCTACAATGAGCAGTTCTTC
cdr3_aa: CASSPRLAGGVYNEQFF
j_call: TRBJ2-1
clone_size: NA
v_call: TRBV19
d_call: TRBD2

cdr3_nt: TGTGCCAGCAGTTTATGGGTTTTGGGCACAGATACGCAGTATTTT
cdr3_aa: CASSLWVLGTDTQYF
j_call: TRBJ2-3
clone_size: NA
v_call: TRBV28
d_call: NA

cdr3_nt: TGTGCCAGCAGGGTAACAGGGGTAAGACAGCCCCAGCATTTT
cdr3_aa: CASRVTGVRQPQHF
j_call: TRBJ1-5
clone_size: NA
v_call: TRBV12-3/TRBV12-4
d_call: TRBD1

cdr3_nt: TGTGCCAGCAGCTTGTCTAGCGGAGATACGCAGTATTTT
cdr3_aa: CASSLSSGDTQYF
j_call: TRBJ2-3
clone_size: many
v_call: TRBV11-2
d_call: TRBD2

cdr3_nt: TGTGCCAGCAGCGTTTGGCCAGACACTGAAGCTTTCTTT
cdr3_aa: CASSVWPDTEAFF
j_call: TRBJ1-1
clone_size: NA
v_call: TRBV9
d_call: NA

cdr3_nt: TGTGCCAGCAGAACCCTAGCGGGAGCCTACAATGAGCAGTTCTTC
cdr3_aa: CASRTLAGAYNEQFF
j_call: TRBJ2-1
clone_size: NA
v_call: TRBV5-4
d_call: TRBD2

cdr3_nt: TGTGCCAGCAGCGCGGCTAGCGGACCCTACGAGCAGTACTTC
cdr3_aa: CASSAASGPYEQYF
j_call: TRBJ2-7
clone_size: NA
v_call: TRBV11-2
d_call: TRBD2

cdr3_nt: TGTGCCAGCAGCCTAGGGCGGGATACCCACTATGGCTACACCTTC
cdr3_aa: CASSLGRDTHYGYTF
j_call: TRBJ1-2
clone_size: NA
v_call: TRBV27
d_call: NA

cdr3_nt: TGCGCCAGCAGCTTGGCCTGGGATCAGCCCCAGCATTTT
cdr3_aa: CASSLAWDQPQHF
j_call: TRBJ1-5
clone_size: NA
v_call: TRBV5-1
d_call: NA

cdr3_nt: TGTGCCAGCAGCTTAGGCGGGAGAGGCAATGAGCAGTTCTTC
cdr3_aa: CASSLGGRGNEQFF
j_call: TRBJ2-1
clone_size: NA
v_call: TRBV5-4
d_call: TRBD2

cdr3_nt: TGTGCCAGCTCTCAAGACAGGGTGACAGCTTTCTTT
cdr3_aa: CASSQDRVTAFF
j_call: TRBJ1-1
clone_size: few
v_call: TRBV18
d_call: TRBD1

cdr3_nt: TGTGCCAGCAGCCAAACCTCCCTCCAAGGGGCCCAAGAGACCCAGTACTTC
cdr3_aa: CASSQTSLQGAQETQYF
j_call: TRBJ2-5
clone_size: NA
v_call: TRBV11-2
d_call: NA

cdr3_nt: TGTGCCAGCAGAGGGCCGGAGACCCAGTACTTC
cdr3_aa: CASRGPETQYF
j_call: TRBJ2-5
clone_size: many
v_call: TRBV6-6
d_call: NA

cdr3_nt: TGCGCCAGCACCAAAGGGACGGCCCCCTACGAGCAGTACTTC
cdr3_aa: CASTKGTAPYEQYF
j_call: TRBJ2-7
clone_size: NA
v_call: TRBV5-1
d_call: NA

cdr3_nt: TGCAGCGTGGGGATGGGCTACGAGCAGTACTTC
cdr3_aa: CSVGMGYEQYF
j_call: TRBJ2-7
clone_size: few
v_call: TRBV29-1
d_call: NA

cdr3_nt: TGTGCCAGCAGTCCTGTGGGAGGGACAGATACGCAGTATTTT
cdr3_aa: CASSPVGGTDTQYF
j_call: TRBJ2-3
clone_size: few
v_call: TRBV6-5
d_call: TRBD2

cdr3_nt: TGTGCCAGCAGTTTAGCGTCGTACACCGGGGAGCTGTTTTTT
cdr3_aa: CASSLASYTGELFF
j_call: TRBJ2-2
clone_size: few
v_call: TRBV12-3/TRBV12-4
d_call: NA

cdr3_nt: TGTGCCAGCAGAAAGGGGCAGGGGGTCGTCCAAGAGACCCAGTACTTC
cdr3_aa: CASRKGQGVVQETQYF
j_call: TRBJ2-5
clone_size: few
v_call: TRBV6-2/TRBV6-3
d_call: TRBD1

cdr3_nt: TGCGCCAGCAGCTTTGACAGGGACCGCGGCTACACCTTC
cdr3_aa: CASSFDRDRGYTF
j_call: TRBJ1-2
clone_size: few
v_call: TRBV5-1
d_call: TRBD1

cdr3_nt: TGCAGCGTTGAAAAGGGCGGGGGGGCATTGGATACGCAGTATTTT
cdr3_aa: CSVEKGGGALDTQYF
j_call: TRBJ2-3
clone_size: few
v_call: TRBV29-1
d_call: TRBD2

cdr3_nt: TGTGCCAGCAGTGAGAGTTTTACAGATACGCAGTATTTT
cdr3_aa: CASSESFTDTQYF
j_call: TRBJ2-3
clone_size: once
v_call: TRBV6-1
d_call: NA

cdr3_nt: TGTGCCAGCAGCTTGGTCGCACGAAGGAGCTCCTACAATGAGCAGTTCTTC
cdr3_aa: CASSLVARRSSYNEQFF
j_call: TRBJ2-1
clone_size: few
v_call: TRBV7-8
d_call: NA

cdr3_nt: TGTGCCACCAGTGATCCAAAACAGGGTTTCGAGCAGTACTTC
cdr3_aa: CATSDPKQGFEQYF
j_call: TRBJ2-7
clone_size: few
v_call: TRBV24-1
d_call: NA

cdr3_nt: NA
cdr3_aa: CASSLVGQGARKFF
j_call: TRBJ2-1
clone_size: few
v_call: TRBV11-2
d_call: NA

cdr3_nt: TGCAGTGCCAACCCTGAAGCCTCGAATGAGCAGTTCTTC
cdr3_aa: CSANPEASNEQFF
j_call: TRBJ2-1
clone_size: few
v_call: TRBV20-1
d_call: NA

cdr3_nt: TGCGCCAGCAGCCAGCTTACAGGGACAGATACGCAGTATTTT
cdr3_aa: CASSQLTGTDTQYF
j_call: TRBJ2-3
clone_size: few
v_call: TRBV5-1
d_call: NA

cdr3_nt: TGTGCCAGCAGCTTGTGGCTTACCCTAGATACGCAGTATTTT
cdr3_aa: CASSLWLTLDTQYF
j_call: TRBJ2-3
clone_size: few
v_call: TRBV5-6
d_call: NA

cdr3_nt: TGTGCCAGCAGCCCGCTGGGCACAAGTTATGGCTACACCTTC
cdr3_aa: CASSPLGTSYGYTF
j_call: TRBJ1-2
clone_size: few
v_call: TRBV12-3/TRBV12-4
d_call: NA

cdr3_nt: TGTGCCAGCAGCGAAGGGCCCTGGCTCGGTGAAAAACTGTTTTTT
cdr3_aa: CASSEGPWLGEKLFF
j_call: TRBJ1-4
clone_size: NA
v_call: TRBV7-2
d_call: NA

cdr3_nt: TGTGCCAGCAGCTTGCCTCCAGATCGGGGGCAGTTCTTC
cdr3_aa: CASSLPPDRGQFF
j_call: TRBJ2-1
clone_size: NA
v_call: TRBV7-9
d_call: NA

cdr3_nt: TGTGCCACCAGTGGTGCAGGGTCCTACAATGAGCAGTTCTTC
cdr3_aa: CATSGAGSYNEQFF
j_call: TRBJ2-1
clone_size: NA
v_call: TRBV24-1
d_call: NA

cdr3_nt: TGTGCCAGCAGGGGAGTTAGTCCGTACGAGCAGTACTTC
cdr3_aa: CASRGVSPYEQYF
j_call: TRBJ2-7
clone_size: NA
v_call: TRBV7-8
d_call: NA

cdr3_nt: TGTGCCAGCAGCCCCTCTAGGGGGACAGGGGTCTACAATGAGCAGTTCTTC
cdr3_aa: CASSPSRGTGVYNEQFF
j_call: TRBJ2-1
clone_size: NA
v_call: TRBV9
d_call: TRBD1

cdr3_nt: TGCGCCAGCAGCCAAGATTCTCTCGCCGGAGTCAGGGTCGGCGAGCAGTACTTC
cdr3_aa: CASSQDSLAGVRVGEQYF
j_call: TRBJ2-7
clone_size: NA
v_call: TRBV4-3
d_call: NA

cdr3_nt: TGCGCCAGCAGCTTAGGACAGGGTTATCGCACAGATACGCAGTATTTT
cdr3_aa: CASSLGQGYRTDTQYF
j_call: TRBJ2-3
clone_size: NA
v_call: TRBV5-1
d_call: TRBD1

cdr3_nt: TGCAGTGCTAGAGATCCGGGGGGGTCCGTGGGTGACGAGCAGTACTTC
cdr3_aa: CSARDPGGSVGDEQYF
j_call: TRBJ2-7
clone_size: few
v_call: TRBV20-1
d_call: TRBD2

cdr3_nt: TGTGCCTGGAGTCCCATCGGGACAGGGATTTTCTACGAGCAGTACTTC
cdr3_aa: CAWSPIGTGIFYEQYF
j_call: TRBJ2-7
clone_size: NA
v_call: TRBV30
d_call: TRBD1

cdr3_nt: TGTGCCAGCAGCTTAGAGGGGGGGCCTTCGGGCGAGCAGTACTTC
cdr3_aa: CASSLEGGPSGEQYF
j_call: TRBJ2-7
clone_size: once
v_call: TRBV7-6
d_call: NA

cdr3_nt: TGCGCCAGCAGCTTGGGTCTACCAAACTACAATGAGCAGTTCTTC
cdr3_aa: CASSLGLPNYNEQFF
j_call: TRBJ2-1
clone_size: many
v_call: TRBV5-1
d_call: NA

cdr3_nt: TGTGCCAGCAGCCAACTTACCTCGGGGAAGGGTAATGAGCAGTTCTTC
cdr3_aa: CASSQLTSGKGNEQFF
j_call: TRBJ2-1
clone_size: few
v_call: TRBV3-1
d_call: NA

cdr3_nt: TGTGCCAGCAGCCAAGGGACCGAGAGCACAGATACGCAGTATTTT
cdr3_aa: CASSQGTESTDTQYF
j_call: TRBJ2-3
clone_size: NA
v_call: TRBV4-2
d_call: NA

cdr3_nt: TGTGCCAGCAGCCCCTTCAGTGTTCACACTGAAGCTTTCTTT
cdr3_aa: CASSPFSVHTEAFF
j_call: TRBJ1-1
clone_size: few
v_call: TRBV14
d_call: NA